This TCR beta chain is from a study of CD8 T cells in Susac syndrome. Random-hexamer reverse transcription was applied to roughly 0.45 to 1 ug RNA. By means of immunoSEQ multiplex PCR, TCR beta CDR3 spanning 54 Vbeta and 13 Jbeta underwent amplification. TCRdb re-analysed the immunoSEQ multiplex PCR reads in MiXCR, keeping a single row per CDR3 protein. The repertoire holds 120,000 to 150,000 distinct CDR3 sequences, with about 93% as singletons. V lost 4 bases and J lost 4; bases outside the gene matches: 7. The CDR3 extends over 16 amino acids. Germline assignment: CDR1 LGHDT and CDR2 YNNKEL (reference sequence).

The gene calls are TRBV3-1 and TRBJ2-1, with 10 bases that match TRBD2. Sequencing used CD8+ T cells from PBMCs. This receptor was obtained from a human donor in good health. The CDR3 sequence is CASSPSGLADYNEQFF. DNA of the CDR3: TGTGCCAGCAGCCCGTCTGGACTAGCGGATTACAATGAGCAGTTCTTC.